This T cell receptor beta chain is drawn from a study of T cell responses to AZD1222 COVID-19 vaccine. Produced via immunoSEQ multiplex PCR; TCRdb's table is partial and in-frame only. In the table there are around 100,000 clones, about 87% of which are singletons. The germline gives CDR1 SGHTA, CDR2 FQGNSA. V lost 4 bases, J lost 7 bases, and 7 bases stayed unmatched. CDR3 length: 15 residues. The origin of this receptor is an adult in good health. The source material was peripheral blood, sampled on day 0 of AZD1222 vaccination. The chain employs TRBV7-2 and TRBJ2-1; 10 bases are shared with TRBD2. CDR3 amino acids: CASSSIAGGANEQFF. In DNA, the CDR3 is TGTGCCAGCAGCTCAATAGCGGGAGGCGCAAATGAGCAGTTCTTC.